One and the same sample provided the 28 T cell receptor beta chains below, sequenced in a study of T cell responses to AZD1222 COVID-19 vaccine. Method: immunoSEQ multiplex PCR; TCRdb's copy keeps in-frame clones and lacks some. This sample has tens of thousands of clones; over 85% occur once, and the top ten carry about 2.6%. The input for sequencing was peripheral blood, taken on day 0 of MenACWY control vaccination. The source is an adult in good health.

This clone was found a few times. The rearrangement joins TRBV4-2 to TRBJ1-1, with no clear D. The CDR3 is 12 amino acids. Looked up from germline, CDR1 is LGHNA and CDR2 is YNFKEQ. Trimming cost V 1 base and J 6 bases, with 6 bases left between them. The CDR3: CASSQARAEAFF. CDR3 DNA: TGTGCCAGCAGCCAAGCCCGAGCTGAAGCTTTCTTT.

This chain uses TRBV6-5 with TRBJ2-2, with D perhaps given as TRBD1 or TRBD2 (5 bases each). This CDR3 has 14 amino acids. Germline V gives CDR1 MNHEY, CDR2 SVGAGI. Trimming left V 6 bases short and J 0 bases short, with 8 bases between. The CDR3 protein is CASRGRSNTGELFF. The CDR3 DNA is TGTGCCAGCAGGGGACGCTCGAACACCGGGGAGCTGTTTTTT.

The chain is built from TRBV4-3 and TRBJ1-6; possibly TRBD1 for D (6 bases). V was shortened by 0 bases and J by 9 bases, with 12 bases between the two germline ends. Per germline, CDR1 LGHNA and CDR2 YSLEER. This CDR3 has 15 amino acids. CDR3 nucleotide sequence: TGCGCCAGCAGCCAAGATACCGGGACATCTTCACCCCTCCACTTT. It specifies CASSQDTGTSSPLHF.

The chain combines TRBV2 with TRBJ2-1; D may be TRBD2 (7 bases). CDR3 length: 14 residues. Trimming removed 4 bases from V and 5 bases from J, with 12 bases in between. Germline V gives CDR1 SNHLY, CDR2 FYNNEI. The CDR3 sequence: CASSGRGGNNEQFF. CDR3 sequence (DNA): TGTGCCAGCAGTGGGAGGGGGGGCAACAATGAGCAGTTCTTC. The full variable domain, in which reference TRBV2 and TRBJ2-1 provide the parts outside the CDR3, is EPEVTQTPSHQVTQMGQEVILRCVPISNHLYFYWYRQILGQKVEFLVSFYNNEISEKSEIFDDQFSVERPDGSNFTLKIRSTKLEDSAMYFCASSGRGGNNEQFFGPGTRLTVL.

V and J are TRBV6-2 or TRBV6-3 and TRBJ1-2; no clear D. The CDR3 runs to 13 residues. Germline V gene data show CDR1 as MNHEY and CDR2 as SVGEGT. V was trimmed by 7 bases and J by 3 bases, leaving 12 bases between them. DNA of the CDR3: TGTGCCAGCAACCCCCTGGGAGACTATGGCTACACCTTC. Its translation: CASNPLGDYGYTF.

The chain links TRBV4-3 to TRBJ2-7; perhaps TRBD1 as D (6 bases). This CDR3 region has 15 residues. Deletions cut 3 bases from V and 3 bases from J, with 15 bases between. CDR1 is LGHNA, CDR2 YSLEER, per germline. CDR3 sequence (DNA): TGCGCCAGCAGCCAGGGGGCTACCACAATCTACGAGCAGTACTTC. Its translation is CASSQGATTIYEQYF.

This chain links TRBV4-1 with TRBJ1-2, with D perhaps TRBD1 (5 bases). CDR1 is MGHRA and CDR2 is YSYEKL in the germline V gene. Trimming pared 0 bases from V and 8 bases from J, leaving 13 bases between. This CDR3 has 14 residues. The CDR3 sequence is CASSQEAGKYGYTF. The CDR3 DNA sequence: TGCGCCAGCAGCCAAGAAGCAGGGAAGTACGGCTACACCTTC.

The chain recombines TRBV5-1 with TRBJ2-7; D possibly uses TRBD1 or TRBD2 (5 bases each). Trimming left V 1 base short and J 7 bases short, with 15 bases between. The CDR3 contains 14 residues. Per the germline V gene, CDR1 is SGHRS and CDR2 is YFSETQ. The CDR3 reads CASSLQGPALEQYF. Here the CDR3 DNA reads TGCGCCAGCAGCTTGCAGGGACCAGCCCTGGAGCAGTACTTC.

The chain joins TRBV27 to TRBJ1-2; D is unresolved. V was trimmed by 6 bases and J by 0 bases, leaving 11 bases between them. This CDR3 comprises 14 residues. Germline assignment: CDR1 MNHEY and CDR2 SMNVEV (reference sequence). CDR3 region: CASRDRMTNYGYTF. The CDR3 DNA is TGTGCCAGCAGGGACCGGATGACTAACTATGGCTACACCTTC.

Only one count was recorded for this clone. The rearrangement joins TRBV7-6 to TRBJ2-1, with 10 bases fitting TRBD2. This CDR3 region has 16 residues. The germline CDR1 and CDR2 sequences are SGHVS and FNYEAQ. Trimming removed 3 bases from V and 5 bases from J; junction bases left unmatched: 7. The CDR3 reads CASSFPASGGDNEQFF. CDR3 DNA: TGTGCCAGCAGCTTCCCGGCCAGCGGGGGGGACAATGAGCAGTTCTTC.

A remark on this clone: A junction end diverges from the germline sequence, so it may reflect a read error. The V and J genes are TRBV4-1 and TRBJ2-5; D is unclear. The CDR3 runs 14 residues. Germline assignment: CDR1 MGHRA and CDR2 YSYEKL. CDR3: CASSFTAGREAQYF. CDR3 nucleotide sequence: TGCGCCAGCAGCTTTACCGCAGGAAGAGAGGCCCAGTACTTC.

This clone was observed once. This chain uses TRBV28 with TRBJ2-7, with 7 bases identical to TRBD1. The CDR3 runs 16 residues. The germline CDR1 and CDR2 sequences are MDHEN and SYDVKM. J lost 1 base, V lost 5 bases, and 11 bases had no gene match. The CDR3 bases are TGTGCCAGCAGTCCCAACCGTGGCAGGGGGTCCTACGAGCAGTACTTC. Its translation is CASSPNRGRGSYEQYF. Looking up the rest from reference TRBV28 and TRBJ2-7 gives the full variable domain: DVKVTQSSRYLVKRTGEKVFLECVQDMDHENMFWYRQDPGLGLRLIYFSYDVKMKEKGDIPEGYSVSREKKERFSLILESASTNQTSMYLCASSPNRGRGSYEQYFGPGTRLTVT.

CDR3 sequence: CASSQDRQDVYTEAFF. In nucleotides, the CDR3 is TGCGCCAGCAGCCAGGACCGACAGGACGTCTACACTGAAGCTTTCTTT. The chain carries TRBV4-3 and TRBJ1-1; maybe TRBD1 (6 bases). CDR3 size: 16 residues. Germline loops: CDR1 LGHNA, CDR2 YSLEER. The V gene lost 3 bases and the J gene lost 3 bases, with 17 bases spanning the gap.

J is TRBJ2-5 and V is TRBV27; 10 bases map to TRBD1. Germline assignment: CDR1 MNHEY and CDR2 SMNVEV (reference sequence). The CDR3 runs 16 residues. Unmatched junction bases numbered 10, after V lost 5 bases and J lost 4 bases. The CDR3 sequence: CASSRFGTGAGETQYF. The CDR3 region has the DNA TGTGCCAGCAGTCGATTCGGGACAGGGGCGGGAGAGACCCAGTACTTC.

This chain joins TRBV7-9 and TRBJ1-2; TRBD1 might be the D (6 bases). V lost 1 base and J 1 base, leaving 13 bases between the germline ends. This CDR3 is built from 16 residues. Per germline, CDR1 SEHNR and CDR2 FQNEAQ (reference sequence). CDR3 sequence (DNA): TGTGCCAGCAGCTTAGTTACAGGGAGAGTTAACTATGGCTACACCTTC. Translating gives CASSLVTGRVNYGYTF.

The CDR3 coding sequence is TGTGCCTGGAGTGTCCGCTATAGGGACATTCAGTACTTC. Protein sequence: CAWSVRYRDIQYF. The chain carries TRBV30 and TRBJ2-4; unclear D gene. V dropped 0 bases and J dropped 8 bases, with 11 bases sitting between them. The CDR3 loop spans 13 amino acids. Per germline, CDR1 GTSNPN and CDR2 SVGIG (reference sequence).

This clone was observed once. CDR3 sequence: CASSEGQNEADTEAFF. Written as DNA, the CDR3 is TGTGCCAGCAGTGAAGGACAGAATGAGGCGGACACTGAAGCTTTCTTT. The V call is TRBV2, the J call TRBJ1-1; the D gene is possibly TRBD1 (5 bases). The ends were cut back, 1 base at V and 3 bases at J, with 15 bases in the middle. Germline V gene sequence: CDR1 SNHLY, CDR2 FYNNEI. CDR3 length equals 16 residues.

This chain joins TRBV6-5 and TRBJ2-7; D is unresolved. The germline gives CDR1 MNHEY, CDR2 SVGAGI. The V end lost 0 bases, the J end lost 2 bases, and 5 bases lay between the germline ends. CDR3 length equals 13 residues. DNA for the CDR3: TGTGCCAGCAGTTACTCAGGGACCTACGAGCAGTACTTC. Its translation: CASSYSGTYEQYF.

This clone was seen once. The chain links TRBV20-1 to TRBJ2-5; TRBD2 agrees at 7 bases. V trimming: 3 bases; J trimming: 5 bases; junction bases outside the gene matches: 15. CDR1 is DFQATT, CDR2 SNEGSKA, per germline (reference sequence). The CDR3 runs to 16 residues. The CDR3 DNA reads TGCAGTGCTAGTGGGGTTTCCGGACTAGTATCGGAGACCCAGTACTTC. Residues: CSASGVSGLVSETQYF.

The CDR3 nucleotides read TGTGCCAGCAGTAACCCACAGCTACCCCACTATGGCTACACCTTC. It codes for CASSNPQLPHYGYTF. This chain joins TRBV27 and TRBJ1-2; D unclear. The CDR3 runs to 15 residues. The germline V and J ends were trimmed by 5 bases and 3 bases, with 16 bases remaining between them. Germline V CDR1 and CDR2: MNHEY, SMNVEV (reference sequence).

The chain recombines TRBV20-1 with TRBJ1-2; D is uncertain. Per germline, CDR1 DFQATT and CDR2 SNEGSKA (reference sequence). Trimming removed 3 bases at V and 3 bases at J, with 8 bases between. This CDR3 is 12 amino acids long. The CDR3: CSASTGDYGYTF. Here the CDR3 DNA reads TGCAGTGCTAGTACTGGGGACTATGGCTACACCTTC.

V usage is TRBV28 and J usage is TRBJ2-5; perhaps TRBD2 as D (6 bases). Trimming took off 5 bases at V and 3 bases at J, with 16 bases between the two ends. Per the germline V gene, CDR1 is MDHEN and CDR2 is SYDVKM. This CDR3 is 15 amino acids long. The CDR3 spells CASSPPLAAKETQYF. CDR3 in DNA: TGTGCCAGCAGTCCTCCACTAGCTGCCAAAGAGACCCAGTACTTC.

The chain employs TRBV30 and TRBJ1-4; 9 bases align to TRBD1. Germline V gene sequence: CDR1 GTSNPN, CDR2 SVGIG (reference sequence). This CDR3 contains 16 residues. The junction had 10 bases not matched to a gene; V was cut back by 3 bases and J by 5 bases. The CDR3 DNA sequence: TGTGCCTGGAGGTTTGGCTGGGACAGGGTAAATGAAAAACTGTTTTTT. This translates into CAWRFGWDRVNEKLFF.

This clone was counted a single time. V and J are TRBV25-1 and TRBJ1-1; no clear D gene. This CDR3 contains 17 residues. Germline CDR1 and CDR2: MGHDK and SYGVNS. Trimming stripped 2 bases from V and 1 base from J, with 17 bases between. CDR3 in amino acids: CASSEISGVTANTEAFF. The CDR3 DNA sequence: TGTGCCAGCAGTGAAATCTCCGGAGTTACTGCGAACACTGAAGCTTTCTTT.

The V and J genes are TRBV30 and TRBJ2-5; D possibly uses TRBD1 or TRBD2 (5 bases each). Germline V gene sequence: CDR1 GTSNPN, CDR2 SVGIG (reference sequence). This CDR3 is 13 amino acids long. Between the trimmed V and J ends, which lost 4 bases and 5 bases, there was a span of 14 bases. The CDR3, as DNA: TGTGCCTGGACATGGGGGATCGAGGAGACCCAGTACTTC. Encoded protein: CAWTWGIEETQYF.

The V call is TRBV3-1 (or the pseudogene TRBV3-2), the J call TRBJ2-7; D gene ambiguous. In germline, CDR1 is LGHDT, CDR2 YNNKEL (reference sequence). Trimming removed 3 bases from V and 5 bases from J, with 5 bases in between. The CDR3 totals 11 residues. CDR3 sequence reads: CASSQGNEQYF. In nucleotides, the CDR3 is TGTGCCAGCAGCCAGGGGAACGAGCAGTACTTC.

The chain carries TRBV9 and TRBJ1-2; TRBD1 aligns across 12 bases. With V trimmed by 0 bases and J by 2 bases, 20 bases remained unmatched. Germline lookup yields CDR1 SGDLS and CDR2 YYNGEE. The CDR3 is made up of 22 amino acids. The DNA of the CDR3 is TGTGCCAGCAGCGTAGCACCTAGTCCCCCTCCCGGGACAGGGGGCCCGAACTATGGCTACACCTTC. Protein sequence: CASSVAPSPPPGTGGPNYGYTF.

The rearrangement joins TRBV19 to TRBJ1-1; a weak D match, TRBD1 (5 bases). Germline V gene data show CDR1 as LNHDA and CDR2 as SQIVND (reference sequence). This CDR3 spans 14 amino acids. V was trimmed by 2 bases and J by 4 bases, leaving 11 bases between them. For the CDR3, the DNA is TGTGCCAGTAGTATACGGGGGGTTGGCACTGAAGCTTTCTTT. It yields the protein CASSIRGVGTEAFF.